The 15 T cell receptor beta chains listed next were all sequenced from one sample in a study of cytomegalovirus exposure and HLA in healthy donors. TCRdb's copy holds only in-frame clones and misses some; the assay was immunoSEQ multiplex PCR. Counted here are 200,000 to 250,000 clones, roughly 83% occurring once; the ten biggest clones make up 4.5% to 6%. The sample comprised PBMCs. Source of these receptors: a woman aged 18-29 years in good health and CMV-seronegative.

The chain uses TRBV2 and TRBJ1-1, with unresolved D. CDR1 SNHLY and CDR2 FYNNEI come from the germline V gene. The CDR3 has 14 amino acids. Trimming stripped 5 bases from V and 1 base from J, with 11 bases between. This chain's CDR3 is CASSPGLQNTEAFF. CDR3 sequence (DNA): TGTGCCAGCAGTCCGGGGTTACAGAACACTGAAGCTTTCTTT.

This chain links TRBV10-3 with TRBJ1-2; D ambiguous. This CDR3 is built from 13 residues. Germline V gene sequence: CDR1 ENHRY, CDR2 SYGVKD. Trimming stripped 6 bases from V and 3 bases from J, with 11 bases between. CDR3 sequence (DNA): TGTGCCATCAGGGGTCACGCGGACTATGGCTACACCTTC. Encoded protein: CAIRGHADYGYTF.

The J gene is TRBJ1-1, the V gene TRBV6-1; D remains ambiguous. V lost 1 base and J 5 bases, leaving 14 bases between the germline ends. The germline V gene has CDR1 MNHNS and CDR2 SASEGT. CDR3 length equals 15 residues. CDR3 in DNA: TGTGCCAGCAGTGAAGGGAGGGTGCGAGGGACTGAAGCTTTCTTT. It codes for CASSEGRVRGTEAFF.

This CDR3 reads CASSQGPNQPQHF. Written as DNA, the CDR3 is TGTGCCAGCAGCCAAGGGCCAAATCAGCCCCAGCATTTT. The chain links TRBV14 to TRBJ1-5; D call uncertain. V gave up 1 base and J gave up 4 bases, with 5 bases separating them. The germline V gene encodes CDR1 SGHDN and CDR2 FVKESK. This CDR3 is built from 13 residues.

This clone was seen once. The V call is TRBV19, the J call TRBJ1-5; D remains ambiguous. CDR3 size: 14 residues. Germline V gives CDR1 LNHDA, CDR2 SQIVND (reference sequence). Trimming took 2 bases from V and 5 from J, leaving 10 bases between them. CDR3 region: CASSIYSDYQPQHF. The CDR3, as DNA: TGTGCCAGTAGTATATACAGCGATTATCAGCCCCAGCATTTT.

The chain combines TRBV2 with TRBJ2-6; D is unclear. CDR3 size: 16 residues. The V end lost 1 base, the J end lost 2 bases, and 9 bases lay between the germline ends. The germline CDR1 and CDR2 sequences are SNHLY and FYNNEI. The chain's CDR3 is CASSEERRTGANVLTF. In DNA form, the CDR3 reads TGTGCCAGCAGTGAAGAGCGCAGGACTGGGGCCAACGTCCTGACTTTC.

The CDR3 DNA reads TGTGCCAGCAGCGGTGGGGCAGGGGGTAACTACGAGCAGTACTTC. Translated: CASSGGAGGNYEQYF. This chain joins TRBV9 and TRBJ2-7, with 7 bases that match TRBD1. V trimming: 3 bases; J trimming: 3 bases; junction bases outside the gene matches: 9. The CDR3 totals 15 residues. The germline V gene encodes CDR1 SGDLS and CDR2 YYNGEE.

The chain is built from TRBV5-6 and TRBJ1-1, with D possibly matching TRBD1 (5 bases). The CDR3 has 12 amino acids. The ends were cut back, 5 bases at V and 3 bases at J, with 8 bases in the middle. Germline V gives CDR1 SGHDT, CDR2 YYEEEE. CDR3 protein: CASRGLDTEAFF. CDR3 nucleotide sequence: TGTGCCAGCAGGGGGCTGGACACTGAAGCTTTCTTT. The whole variable domain, filled in from reference TRBV5-6 and TRBJ1-1, reads DAGVTQSPTHLIKTRGQQVTLRCSPKSGHDTVSWYQQALGQGPQFIFQYYEEEERQRGNFPDRFSGHQFPNYSSELNVNALLLGDSALYLCASRGLDTEAFFGQGTRLTVV.

This clone came up a few times. This chain links TRBV7-8 with TRBJ2-1; 8 bases agree with TRBD2. V dropped 4 bases and J dropped 2; count of bases not matched to a gene: 7. Germline V gene data show CDR1 as SGHVS and CDR2 as FQNEAQ. The CDR3 has 16 amino acids. The CDR3 reads CASSSKRETPYNEQFF. As DNA, the CDR3 is TGTGCCAGCAGCTCCAAGCGGGAGACCCCCTACAATGAGCAGTTCTTC.

This clone showed up just a few times. The chain is built from TRBV19 and TRBJ1-5; 7 positions agree with TRBD1. The CDR3 runs to 15 residues. Germline lookup yields CDR1 LNHDA and CDR2 SQIVND (reference sequence). After removal of 5 bases from V and 0 bases from J, the junction contained 4 bases not matched to a gene. The CDR3 DNA is TGTGCCAGTAGTCGCCAGGGGGTTAGCAATCAGCCCCAGCATTTT. Protein product: CASSRQGVSNQPQHF.

The chain employs TRBV25-1 and TRBJ2-5, with D perhaps matching TRBD2 (6 bases). Germline CDR1 MGHDK, CDR2 SYGVNS. This CDR3 is built from 16 residues. The ends were cut back, 7 bases at V and 5 bases at J, with 23 bases in the middle. In DNA form, the CDR3 reads TGTGCCAGCACGCCGGCCACCGGGACTGGGGCCGAGACCCAGTACTTC. It encodes CASTPATGTGAETQYF. Full variable domain (outside the CDR3, taken from reference TRBV25-1 and TRBJ2-5): EADIYQTPRYLVIGTGKKITLECSQTMGHDKMYWYQQDPGMELHLIHYSYGVNSTEKGDLSSESTVSRIRTEHFPLTLESARPSHTSQYLCASTPATGTGAETQYFGPGTRLLVL.

This sequence joins TRBV28 and TRBJ2-5, with TRBD2 as a possible D gene (6 bases). In germline, CDR1 is MDHEN, CDR2 SYDVKM. The CDR3 is 14 residues long. With 1 base removed from V and 5 bases from J, the gap between germline ends came to 11 bases. CDR3 region: CASSLLGGGETQYF. CDR3 DNA: TGTGCCAGCAGTTTATTGGGAGGTGGGGAGACCCAGTACTTC.

The chain joins TRBV5-6 to TRBJ2-1; TRBD2 agrees at 7 bases. V was pared by 3 bases and J by 4 bases, with 10 bases of the junction left unmatched. This CDR3 is 16 amino acids long. Germline-derived CDR1 and CDR2 are SGHDT and YYEEEE. CDR3 sequence: CASSSYAGVRYNEQFF. The CDR3 DNA reads TGTGCCAGCAGCTCTTACGCGGGAGTGAGATACAATGAGCAGTTCTTC.

This clone has more than one count but fewer than ten. The chain uses TRBV6-5 and TRBJ1-2; TRBD1 agrees at 7 bases. From germline, CDR1 is MNHEY and CDR2 SVGAGI. V gave up 7 bases and J gave up 6 bases; unmatched junction bases: 11. This CDR3 is 14 amino acids long. This CDR3 reads CASTVRGTDNGYTF. CDR3 nucleotides: TGTGCCAGCACCGTAAGGGGGACAGATAATGGCTACACCTTC.

J is TRBJ2-7 and V is TRBV6-5, with D hard to call. CDR1 is MNHEY and CDR2 is SVGAGI in the germline V gene. There are 14 residues in the CDR3. Trimming removed 3 bases at V and 2 bases at J, with 11 bases between. DNA for the CDR3: TGTGCCAGCAGTTATCCCAGGAGTCCCTACGAGCAGTACTTC. The encoded protein is CASSYPRSPYEQYF.